The 32 T cell receptor beta chains below were found in one sample sequenced in a study of T-cell memory formation after mild COVID-19. TCRdb reanalysed the 5' RACE reads using MiXCR and keeps one entry per CDR3 protein. This sample has approximately 450,000 distinct CDR3 sequences, with about 20% found just once. Sequencing was carried out using PBMCs or a T cell subset sorted from them (not recorded which). The receptors originated from an adult woman who had mild COVID-19 (a few samples of this study predate the infection). Cell type and time point are not known.

The chain employs TRBV20-1 and TRBJ2-3; D is possibly TRBD1 (5 bases). Trimming left V 2 bases short and J 3 bases short, with 12 bases between. The CDR3 contains 14 residues. Germline values: CDR1 DFQATT, CDR2 SNEGSKA (reference sequence). The DNA of the CDR3 is TGCAGTGCTAGAAGGCAGGGTGGTACAGATACGCAGTATTTT. Protein product: CSARRQGGTDTQYF.

The V call is TRBV24-1, the J call TRBJ2-7; 8 positions match TRBD1. Per the germline V gene, CDR1 is KGHDR and CDR2 is SFDVKD. V trimming: 3 bases; J trimming: 3 bases; junction bases outside the gene matches: 6. This CDR3 region has 15 residues. For the CDR3, the DNA is TGTGCCACCAGTGATGCCGGGACAGGCATCTACGAGCAGTACTTC. It specifies CATSDAGTGIYEQYF.

This clonotype occurred a few times. The chain couples TRBV12-3 or TRBV12-4 to TRBJ1-1, with 10 positions matching TRBD1. The CDR3 totals 16 residues. The V and J ends lost 2 bases and 6 bases, in that order; junction bases with no gene match: 9. The CDR3 region is CASSLRGTGADAEAFF. In DNA form, the CDR3 reads TGTGCCAGCAGTTTACGGGGGACAGGGGCCGACGCTGAAGCTTTCTTT.

This clonotype was detected only a few times. The CDR3 protein is CASSYSGTVNTGELFF. Written as DNA, the CDR3 is TGTGCCAGCAGTTACAGCGGGACAGTGAACACCGGGGAGCTGTTTTTT. The rearrangement links TRBV6-2 or TRBV6-3 to TRBJ2-2; D tentatively reads TRBD1 or TRBD2 (7 bases each). V was cut by 2 bases and J by 1 base, with 11 bases left in between. Germline V gene sequence: CDR1 MNHEY, CDR2 SVGEGT. The CDR3 spans 16 residues.

This clonotype was seen ten or more times. The chain joins TRBV6-5 to TRBJ2-7; 11 nucleotides line up with TRBD2. Trimming cost V 2 bases and J 6 bases; bases outside gene matches: 15. Germline CDR1 and CDR2: MNHEY and SVGAGI. This CDR3 is 18 amino acids long. Here the CDR3 reads CASSYRTHLAGGAGEQYF. CDR3 bases: TGTGCCAGCAGTTACCGGACTCACTTAGCGGGGGGGGCCGGCGAGCAGTACTTC.

This clonotype has only a few counts. V is TRBV9 and J is TRBJ2-5; TRBD1 is a possible D gene (5 bases). The germline CDR1 and CDR2 sequences are SGDLS and YYNGEE. The CDR3 has 16 residues. With 2 bases removed from V and 5 bases from J, the gap between germline ends came to 19 bases. CDR3 sequence (DNA): TGTGCCAGCAGCGTTAATTTGGGGCAGGTATGGGAGACCCAGTACTTC. Translated, it gives CASSVNLGQVWETQYF.

There are a few counts of this clonotype. The DNA for the CDR3 is TGTGCCAGCACCCAACCGTGGGGATATGGCTACACCTTC. This translates into CASTQPWGYGYTF. The J gene is TRBJ1-2, the V gene TRBV12-3 or TRBV12-4; D remains ambiguous. V was shortened by 7 bases and J by 5 bases, with 14 bases between the two germline ends. This CDR3 has 13 amino acids.

Only a few counts were recorded for this clonotype. V is TRBV3-1 and J is TRBJ1-1, with 7 bases lining up with TRBD1. The germline V gene encodes CDR1 LGHDT and CDR2 YNNKEL (reference sequence). There are 15 residues in the CDR3. Trimming took 4 bases from V and 1 from J; bases not matched to a gene: 6. The CDR3 region has the DNA TGTGCCAGCAGCCCTTATCGACAGGGGAACACTGAAGCTTTCTTT. This gives the protein CASSPYRQGNTEAFF.

This clonotype has more than one count but fewer than ten. The chain links TRBV20-1 to TRBJ1-4; no definite D call. From germline, CDR1 is DFQATT and CDR2 SNEGSKA (reference sequence). Trimming took off 5 bases at V and 4 bases at J, with 11 bases between the two ends. CDR3 size: 13 residues. In DNA, the CDR3 is TGCAGTGCTCAGCGAAGTAGTAATGAAAAACTGTTTTTT. Amino acids: CSAQRSSNEKLFF.

This clonotype was picked up a small number of times. The chain couples TRBV20-1 to TRBJ2-6; D gene ambiguous. V lost 6 bases and J lost 4, with 22 bases in between. This CDR3 has 17 amino acids. From germline, CDR1 is DFQATT and CDR2 SNEGSKA (reference sequence). The CDR3 nucleotides read TGCAGTGCGCCGGCCCCCTGGCCTTCTATCGGGGCCAACGTCCTGACTTTC. It codes for CSAPAPWPSIGANVLTF.

This clonotype was counted ten times or more. The rearrangement uses TRBV20-1 and TRBJ2-3, with TRBD2 matching 12 bases. CDR1 and CDR2 (germline): DFQATT, SNEGSKA (reference sequence). The ends lost 1 base at V and 1 base at J; junction bases unmatched: 0. This CDR3 spans 15 amino acids. The chain's CDR3 is CSARGTSGGTDTQYF. For the CDR3, the DNA is TGCAGTGCTAGAGGGACTAGCGGGGGCACAGATACGCAGTATTTT.

There are a few counts of this clonotype. The gene calls are TRBV4-2 and TRBJ2-1; D is perhaps TRBD1 or TRBD2 (6 bases each). CDR1 is LGHNA and CDR2 is YNFKEQ in the germline V gene. The CDR3 extends over 16 amino acids. V lost 6 bases and J 0 bases, leaving 15 bases between the germline ends. This chain's CDR3 is CASRGGGVSSYNEQFF. The CDR3 bases are TGTGCCAGCAGGGGGGGCGGGGTCAGCTCCTACAATGAGCAGTTCTTC.

The rearrangement uses TRBV10-3 and TRBJ1-1; D possibly corresponds to TRBD1 (6 bases). The CDR3 length is 13 residues. Germline CDR1 ENHRY, CDR2 SYGVKD. V shed 10 bases and J shed 3 bases, with 15 bases lying between them. CDR3 DNA: TGTGCCACCTCAGGGGTGGGGGACACTGAAGCTTTCTTT. As protein: CATSGVGDTEAFF.

This clonotype was detected a few times. This chain links TRBV11-2 with TRBJ2-2; possible D gene TRBD2, 5 bases. CDR3 length: 17 amino acids. CDR1 and CDR2 (germline): SGHAT, FQNNGV. With 5 bases removed from V and 5 bases from J, the gap between germline ends came to 21 bases. The CDR3, as DNA: TGTGCCAGCAGCGCGCAAAGGGCCTTCTCGGGGACCGGGGAGCTGTTTTTT. This codes for CASSAQRAFSGTGELFF.

This clonotype has only a few counts. This sequence joins TRBV12-5 and TRBJ2-1; 7 bases map to TRBD2. V was clipped by 7 bases and J by 6 bases; unmatched bases: 15. This CDR3 is built from 16 residues. Germline CDR1 reads LGHNT; CDR2 reads FRNRAP. Written as DNA, the CDR3 is TGTGCTAGTGCCCAACCAAGCGGGGTTCCACGCAATGAGCAGTTCTTC. Translating it yields CASAQPSGVPRNEQFF. Supplemented by reference TRBV12-5 and TRBJ2-1, the full variable domain reads DARVTQTPRHKVTEMGQEVTMRCQPILGHNTVFWYRQTMMQGLELLAYFRNRAPLDDSGMPKDRFSAEMPDATLATLKIQPSEPRDSAVYFCASAQPSGVPRNEQFFGPGTRLTVL.

The chain carries TRBV12-3 or TRBV12-4 and TRBJ2-2; possibly TRBD2 for D (5 bases). Between the trimmed V and J ends, which lost 6 bases and 6 bases, there was a span of 17 bases. CDR3 length: 15 amino acids. CDR3 residues: CASRRTSQTPGELFF. The CDR3 region has the DNA TGTGCCAGCAGAAGAACTAGTCAGACCCCCGGGGAGCTGTTTTTT.

The chain uses TRBV24-1 and TRBJ2-3, with D perhaps matching TRBD1 or TRBD2 (5 bases each). The CDR3 extends over 17 amino acids. The germline CDR1 and CDR2 sequences are KGHDR and SFDVKD. V dropped 3 bases and J dropped 2 bases, with 17 bases sitting between them. For the CDR3, the DNA is TGTGCCACCAGTGATACACACATTGGGACGACCACAGATACGCAGTATTTT. Protein product: CATSDTHIGTTTDTQYF.

CDR3 loop: CATATGGNNQPQHF. In nucleotides, the CDR3 is TGTGCCACCGCCACAGGAGGTAATAATCAGCCCCAGCATTTT. This chain uses TRBV24-1 with TRBJ1-5, with D possibly being TRBD1 (5 bases). V was clipped by 9 bases and J by 4 bases, with 15 bases between them. The germline V gene encodes CDR1 KGHDR and CDR2 SFDVKD. The CDR3 has 14 residues.

The chain has TRBV7-9 and TRBJ2-5; no reliable D call. V lost 2 bases, J lost 1 base, and 8 bases lay in between. The CDR3 spans 14 residues. Germline V lookup: CDR1 SEHNR, CDR2 FQNEAQ (reference sequence). The CDR3 loop is CASSLSTGQETQYF. CDR3 DNA: TGTGCCAGCAGCTTATCAACCGGCCAAGAGACCCAGTACTTC.

The CDR3 loop reads CSANQGNEQYF. For the CDR3, the DNA is TGCAGTGCGAACCAGGGAAACGAGCAGTACTTC. The rearrangement links TRBV20-1 to TRBJ2-7; D might be TRBD1 (5 bases). Trimming pared 6 bases from V and 5 bases from J, leaving 11 bases between. Germline CDR1 and CDR2: DFQATT and SNEGSKA (reference sequence). The CDR3 runs to 11 residues.

The rearrangement uses TRBV29-1 and TRBJ2-1; D might be TRBD2 (6 bases). Germline values: CDR1 SQVTM, CDR2 ANQGSEA. Trimming took off 1 base at V and 7 bases at J, with 14 bases between the two ends. This CDR3 is 14 amino acids long. The CDR3 DNA sequence: TGCAGCGTTGAAGGGCGGGGACGAGCAAATGAGCAGTTCTTC. This gives the protein CSVEGRGRANEQFF.

This clonotype came up a few times. This chain joins TRBV20-1 and TRBJ2-5, with TRBD2 identical over 9 bases. The germline V gene has CDR1 DFQATT and CDR2 SNEGSKA (reference sequence). The CDR3 spans 15 residues. V lost 0 bases, J lost 5 bases, and 7 bases stayed unmatched. DNA of the CDR3: TGCAGTGCTAGAGATCCGATAGCGGGAGTGGAGACCCAGTACTTC. The encoded protein is CSARDPIAGVETQYF.

The V gene is TRBV5-1, the J gene TRBJ2-3; 9 bases map to TRBD2. This CDR3 spans 17 amino acids. From germline, CDR1 is SGHRS and CDR2 YFSETQ. After removal of 3 bases from V and 7 bases from J, the junction contained 15 bases not matched to a gene. The CDR3 DNA sequence: TGCGCCAGCAGCTGGGAGGGGCCTAGCGGGACCCGATATACGCAGTATTTT. The encoded protein is CASSWEGPSGTRYTQYF. Full variable domain (missing parts from reference TRBV5-1 and TRBJ2-3): KAGVTQTPRYLIKTRGQQVTLSCSPISGHRSVSWYQQTPGQGLQFLFEYFSETQRNKGNFPGRFSGRQFSNSRSEMNVSTLELGDSALYLCASSWEGPSGTRYTQYFGPGTRLTVL.

This clonotype was counted a few times. The chain couples TRBV6-5 to TRBJ1-1; TRBD1 matches at 9 bases. V lost 6 bases to trimming and J lost 6 bases; unmatched junction nucleotides: 14. This CDR3 has 16 amino acids. CDR1 is MNHEY, CDR2 SVGAGI, per germline. CDR3 loop: CASSNINRGRGSEAFF. CDR3 nucleotides: TGTGCCAGCAGCAATATAAACAGGGGGCGAGGGTCTGAAGCTTTCTTT.

The rearrangement links TRBV5-5 to TRBJ1-5; 8 positions match TRBD1. Germline assignment: CDR1 SGHKS and CDR2 YYEKEE (reference sequence). The J segment lost 6 bases and the V segment lost 5 bases, leaving 7 bases of the junction unmatched. CDR3 length: 14 residues. CDR3 bases: TGTGCCAGCAGTTATACAGGGGGAAGTCAGCCCCAGCATTTT. Its translation: CASSYTGGSQPQHF.

The rearrangement links TRBV30 to TRBJ2-3; D remains unclear. The CDR3 loop spans 12 amino acids. The germline V gene has CDR1 GTSNPN and CDR2 SVGIG (reference sequence). V lost 3 bases to trimming and J lost 3 bases, with 7 bases between them. In DNA form, the CDR3 reads TGTGCCTGGAGCGGTAGGACAGATACGCAGTATTTT. Encoded protein: CAWSGRTDTQYF.

This clonotype was recorded a few times. The gene calls are TRBV5-1 and TRBJ2-2; 9 nucleotides align to TRBD1. The CDR3 is 17 amino acids. In germline, CDR1 is SGHRS, CDR2 YFSETQ. J was trimmed by 6 bases and V by 0 bases; bases with no gene match: 9. Here the CDR3 reads CASSLEGTGKSAGELFF. For the CDR3, the DNA is TGCGCCAGCAGCTTGGAGGGGACAGGGAAGAGCGCCGGGGAGCTGTTTTTT.

This sequence joins TRBV25-1 and TRBJ1-1; TRBD1 might be the D (5 bases). Germline lookup yields CDR1 MGHDK and CDR2 SYGVNS. This CDR3 spans 13 amino acids. Trimming pared 4 bases from V and 6 bases from J, leaving 12 bases between. CDR3 loop: CASSATGSSEAFF. CDR3 in DNA: TGTGCCAGCAGTGCAACAGGATCTTCTGAAGCTTTCTTT.

V and J are TRBV7-3 and TRBJ1-2; D gene ambiguous. The germline gives CDR1 SGHTA, CDR2 FQGTGA. The CDR3 is made up of 15 amino acids. The germline V and J ends were trimmed by 0 bases and 2 bases, with 10 bases remaining between them. CDR3 bases: TGTGCCAGCAGCTTAACTCCAGAGAAAAACTATGGCTACACCTTC. This codes for CASSLTPEKNYGYTF.

This clonotype occurred many times. V gene TRBV20-1 combines with J gene TRBJ2-3; 10 positions match TRBD1. Germline V CDR1 and CDR2: DFQATT, SNEGSKA (reference sequence). Unmatched junction bases numbered 4, after V lost 6 bases and J lost 1 base. The CDR3 totals 14 residues. The chain's CDR3 is CSADRGQGTDTQYF. The CDR3 DNA reads as TGCAGTGCAGACAGGGGGCAGGGCACAGATACGCAGTATTTT.

This clonotype has just a few counts. The CDR3 region has the DNA TGTGCCAGCAGCATCTCCGGGGCGAGCTCCTACGAGCAGTACTTC. This gives the protein CASSISGASSYEQYF. This chain joins TRBV7-9 and TRBJ2-7; D tentatively reads TRBD1 or TRBD2 (5 bases each). V lost 5 bases to trimming and J lost 0 bases, with 14 bases between them. Germline CDR1 reads SEHNR; CDR2 reads FQNEAQ (reference sequence). CDR3 size: 15 residues.

The J gene is TRBJ2-3, the V gene TRBV15, with D perhaps matching TRBD1 (5 bases). The CDR3 covers 16 residues. Germline V gene data show CDR1 as LNHNV and CDR2 as YYDKDF (reference sequence). Trimming cost V 1 base and J 2 bases, with 13 bases left between them. As DNA, the CDR3 is TGTGCCACCAGCAGAGGGGGCAGGGCAGCCACAGATACGCAGTATTTT. As protein: CATSRGGRAATDTQYF.